This record concerns one T cell receptor beta chain sequence. Its antigen is not known. This sample was taken from a study of OX40 agonist ivuxolimab in advanced cancers. Study at large: Anti-PD-1, anti-PD-L1 or anti-CTLA-4 therapy given earlier was allowed, and approximately 40% had some.

Clones were sequenced by immunoSEQ multiplex PCR, and TCRdb holds only the in-frame ones, with some missing. Found here are about 40,000 clones, around 89% of them singletons; the top ten hold approximately 13%. Trimming took 7 bases from V and 5 from J, leaving 11 bases between them. This CDR3 region has 12 residues. Germline lookup yields CDR1 SEHNR and CDR2 FQNEAQ (reference sequence). If patients had autoimmune disease history or systemic immunosuppression, they were excluded. Regarding the study as a whole: CD4+ and CD8+ blood T cells expanded clonally by week 6 at 0.1 to 3.0 mg/kg. Average numbers of expanded clones were greater in CD8+ T cells than in CD4+.

The receptor comes from an adult with an advanced solid tumor such as melanoma, head and neck, liver or kidney cancer. The sequences come from CD4+ or CD8+ T cells sorted from blood, collected in a trial of the OX40 agonist ivuxolimab. V usage is TRBV7-9 and J usage is TRBJ1-1, with TRBD1 as a possible D gene (5 bases). The CDR3 nucleotides read TGTGCCAGCACCTTGGGGGGTACTGAAGCTTTCTTT. Translated, it gives CASTLGGTEAFF.